Each of the 10 T cell receptor beta chains below was sequenced from the same sample in a study of T-cell reconstitution after alpha-beta-depleted transplantation in children. Preparation of the TCRbeta library used unique molecular identifiers. TCRdb processed the PCR reads anew with MiXCR; each CDR3 protein has one entry. Altogether about 980,000 distinct CDR3 sequences are present, roughly 29% being singletons, with the ten largest covering under 30%. This specimen was PBMCs, mostly from graft donor cells, taken 360 days after TCRalphabeta/CD19-depleted stem cell transplant. These receptors all stem from a boy younger than two who had a stem cell transplant for SCID, so the T cells may come from the graft donor.

The rearrangement uses TRBV20-1 and TRBJ2-3; D is undetermined. CDR1 is DFQATT and CDR2 is SNEGSKA in the germline V gene (reference sequence). The CDR3 has 13 residues. The V gene lost 5 bases and the J gene lost 2 bases, with 11 bases spanning the gap. CDR3 region: CSAVTGATDTQYF. The CDR3 DNA reads as TGCAGTGCTGTGACCGGAGCCACAGATACGCAGTATTTT.

V gene TRBV12-3 or TRBV12-4 combines with J gene TRBJ2-1, with TRBD2 identical over 7 bases. The CDR3 sequence is 16 residues long. V was pared by 1 base and J by 4 bases, with 7 bases of the junction left unmatched. The CDR3 bases are TGTGCCAGCAGTTTAGGGCCCTGGACTAGGTACAATGAGCAGTTCTTC. Translating it yields CASSLGPWTRYNEQFF.

This clonotype was counted between two and nine times. The V and J genes are TRBV27 and TRBJ2-7, with unresolved D. Germline V gene sequence: CDR1 MNHEY, CDR2 SMNVEV (reference sequence). V lost 4 bases, J lost 2 bases, and 15 bases lay in between. The CDR3 covers 15 residues. The CDR3 spells CASSSRHPGPYEQYF. The CDR3 nucleotides are TGTGCCAGCAGTTCTAGACACCCTGGTCCCTACGAGCAGTACTTC.

The CDR3 bases are TGCGCCAGCAGCTTAAAAGCGGGCACAGATACGCAGTATTTT. Its protein product is CASSLKAGTDTQYF. This sequence joins TRBV5-1 and TRBJ2-3, with TRBD2 as a possible D gene (5 bases). V was trimmed by 2 bases and J by 1 base, leaving 8 bases between them. CDR3 length: 14 residues. CDR1 is SGHRS, CDR2 YFSETQ, per germline.

This clonotype was observed a few times. This chain joins TRBV18 and TRBJ2-7, with D uncertain. V was trimmed by 3 bases and J by 5 bases, leaving 8 bases between them. CDR1 is KGHSH and CDR2 is LQKENI in the germline V gene. CDR3 length: 12 residues. This chain's CDR3 is CASSPDINEQYF. In nucleotides, the CDR3 is TGTGCCAGCTCACCGGATATTAACGAGCAGTACTTC.

The J gene is TRBJ2-7, the V gene TRBV5-1, with 9 bases identical to TRBD1. The germline gives CDR1 SGHRS, CDR2 YFSETQ. The CDR3 runs to 17 residues. After removal of 3 bases from V and 5 bases from J, the junction contained 15 bases not matched to a gene. This chain's CDR3 is CASSSGQGSSIGNEQYF. In DNA form, the CDR3 reads TGCGCCAGCAGCTCGGGACAGGGATCATCAATCGGCAACGAGCAGTACTTC.

V gene TRBV5-1 combines with J gene TRBJ2-6; no firm D call. Trimming took 2 bases from V and 0 from J, leaving 12 bases between them. CDR3 length equals 17 residues. Germline CDR1 reads SGHRS; CDR2 reads YFSETQ. The CDR3 loop is CASSLPLLSSGANVLTF. CDR3 bases: TGCGCCAGCAGCTTACCCCTCCTGAGCTCTGGGGCCAACGTCCTGACTTTC.

Turning to this clonotype: The junction and the germline gene differ at one end; a read error may be behind it. The V gene is TRBV28, the J gene TRBJ1-1, with 7 bases matching TRBD1. Looked up from germline, CDR1 is MDHEN and CDR2 is SYDVKM. The CDR3 runs to 16 residues. This CDR3 reads CDSSVRQGRMNTEAFF. In DNA, the CDR3 is TGTGACAGCAGTGTCAGACAGGGCCGAATGAACACTGAAGCTTTCTTT.

The chain carries TRBV28 and TRBJ2-7; no reliable D call. The CDR3 is 14 residues long. Germline loops: CDR1 MDHEN, CDR2 SYDVKM. V lost 6 bases to trimming and J lost 6 bases, with 18 bases between them. The CDR3 protein is CASRNWGYPGEQYF. The CDR3, as DNA: TGTGCCAGCAGGAATTGGGGTTATCCAGGCGAGCAGTACTTC.

CDR3 sequence reads: CASSTVAGELFF. The CDR3 DNA follows: TGCGCCAGCAGCACCGTTGCCGGGGAGCTGTTTTTT. This chain links TRBV10-2 with TRBJ2-2; no reliable D call. Trimming removed 6 bases at V and 6 bases at J, with 8 bases between. Germline V lookup: CDR1 WSHSY, CDR2 SAAADI. The CDR3 spans 12 residues.